The clone carrying this TCR beta chain showed up just a few times. The source of the sample is a study of T-cell memory formation after mild COVID-19. Germline V lookup: CDR1 KGHDR, CDR2 SFDVKD. The CDR3 is 15 residues long. With 4 bases removed from V and 2 bases from J, the gap between germline ends came to 13 bases. TCRdb reanalysed the 5' RACE reads using MiXCR and keeps one entry per CDR3 protein. The table records about half a million distinct CDR3 sequences, 18% of them present only once. The receptor was derived from an adult woman who had mild COVID-19 (a few samples of this study predate the infection). Cell type and time point are not known. Material for sequencing was PBMCs or a T cell subset sorted from them (not recorded which). V usage is TRBV24-1 and J usage is TRBJ2-5, with unresolved D. CDR3 sequence: CATSDPSSMQETQYF. The DNA for the CDR3 is TGTGCCACCAGTGACCCCTCGAGCATGCAAGAGACCCAGTACTTC.